A selection of T cell receptor beta chains follows, all from one sample in a study of shared clonotypes between healthy human individuals. Clones were sequenced by immunoSEQ multiplex PCR, and TCRdb holds only the in-frame ones, with some missing. The sample holds about 2.1 million clones, roughly 93% seen once. The sample was naive CD8+ T cells from PBMCs. These receptor sequences come from a man aged 18 to 30 in good health. Some clones in this sample may be carry-over from other donors' samples. CDR3s include the opening cysteine and the closing phenylalanine or tryptophan. A D gene is named only where the DNA matches it firmly. The size of a clone is reported for some rows only, either as once, few or many, or as a class for expanded clones.

abundance: -
d_gene: -
v_gene: TRBV15
j_gene: TRBJ2-7
CDR3aa: CATSRDRNGPYEQYF
CDR3nt: TGTGCCACCAGCAGAGATCGGAACGGACCCTACGAGCAGTACTTC

abundance: -
d_gene: -
v_gene: TRBV9
j_gene: TRBJ2-7
CDR3aa: CASSVRQDWYEQYF
CDR3nt: TGTGCCAGCAGCGTACGTCAGGACTGGTACGAGCAGTACTTC

abundance: -
d_gene: -
v_gene: TRBV6-5
j_gene: TRBJ2-7
CDR3aa: CASSYSAGVDEQYF
CDR3nt: TGTGCCAGCAGTTACTCGGCTGGGGTCGACGAGCAGTACTTC

abundance: -
d_gene: TRBD2
v_gene: TRBV7-8
j_gene: TRBJ2-7
CDR3aa: CASSFFGEREGPYEQYF
CDR3nt: TGTGCCAGCAGCTTTTTTGGGGAGCGGGAGGGCCCCTACGAGCAGTACTTC

abundance: -
d_gene: TRBD1
v_gene: TRBV27
j_gene: TRBJ2-7
CDR3aa: CASRARDRGDEQYF
CDR3nt: TGTGCCAGCAGGGCACGGGACAGGGGGGATGAGCAGTACTTC

abundance: -
d_gene: TRBD1
v_gene: TRBV6-6
j_gene: TRBJ2-7
CDR3aa: CASSRQGLSSYEQYF
CDR3nt: TGTGCCAGCAGCCGACAGGGGCTAAGCTCCTACGAGCAGTACTTC

abundance: -
d_gene: -
v_gene: TRBV7-9
j_gene: TRBJ2-3
CDR3aa: CASSLAFGTDTQYF
CDR3nt: TGTGCCAGCAGCTTAGCGTTTGGCACAGATACGCAGTATTTT

abundance: -
d_gene: TRBD2
v_gene: TRBV7-8
j_gene: TRBJ2-1
CDR3aa: CASRYSGSSYNEQFF
CDR3nt: TGTGCCAGCCGATATAGCGGGAGCTCCTACAATGAGCAGTTCTTC

abundance: few
d_gene: TRBD1
v_gene: TRBV5-1
j_gene: TRBJ1-1
CDR3aa: CASSLASGGNTEAFF
CDR3nt: TGCGCCAGCAGCTTGGCCTCAGGGGGGAACACTGAAGCTTTCTTT

abundance: -
d_gene: -
v_gene: TRBV28
j_gene: TRBJ2-3
CDR3aa: CASSLLKGTDTQYF
CDR3nt: TGTGCCAGCAGTTTACTCAAGGGCACAGATACGCAGTATTTT

abundance: -
d_gene: -
v_gene: TRBV5-1
j_gene: TRBJ2-7
CDR3aa: CASREISGEQYF
CDR3nt: TGCGCCAGCAGGGAGATTTCGGGCGAGCAGTACTTC

abundance: -
d_gene: TRBD2
v_gene: TRBV4-1
j_gene: TRBJ2-1
CDR3aa: CASSQRLAGDEQFF
CDR3nt: TGCGCCAGCAGCCAAAGACTAGCGGGAGATGAGCAGTTCTTC

abundance: -
d_gene: -
v_gene: TRBV7-9
j_gene: TRBJ1-6
CDR3aa: CASKKGSSPLHF
CDR3nt: TGTGCCAGCAAGAAGGGGAGTTCACCCCTCCACTTT

abundance: -
d_gene: -
v_gene: TRBV27
j_gene: TRBJ2-3
CDR3aa: CASSSRQVGTDTQYF
CDR3nt: TGTGCCAGCAGTTCCCGACAGGTTGGCACAGATACGCAGTATTTT

abundance: -
d_gene: -
v_gene: TRBV28
j_gene: TRBJ2-7
CDR3aa: CASRALQGYEQYF
CDR3nt: TGTGCCAGCAGAGCCCTACAGGGCTACGAGCAGTACTTC

abundance: -
d_gene: TRBD2
v_gene: TRBV10-2
j_gene: TRBJ2-1
CDR3aa: CASSSTSGSYEQFF
CDR3nt: TGCGCCAGCTCCTCCACTAGCGGGAGCTATGAGCAGTTCTTC

abundance: -
d_gene: -
v_gene: TRBV7-3
j_gene: TRBJ2-3
CDR3aa: CASSLYGGSTDTQYF
CDR3nt: TGTGCCAGCAGCTTATATGGGGGGAGCACAGATACGCAGTATTTT

abundance: -
d_gene: TRBD2
v_gene: TRBV7-2
j_gene: TRBJ2-3
CDR3aa: CASSPSGGSLDTQYF
CDR3nt: TGTGCCAGCAGCCCGTCTGGCGGGAGTTTAGATACGCAGTATTTT

abundance: -
d_gene: -
v_gene: TRBV4-2
j_gene: TRBJ2-3
CDR3aa: CASSQEVRRSVGDTQYF
CDR3nt: TGTGCCAGCAGCCAAGAAGTGCGGCGTTCCGTCGGAGATACGCAGTATTTT

abundance: -
d_gene: -
v_gene: TRBV19
j_gene: TRBJ2-7
CDR3aa: CASSIWVNKGDEQYF
CDR3nt: TGTGCCAGTAGTATATGGGTGAATAAGGGCGACGAGCAGTACTTC

abundance: -
d_gene: TRBD1
v_gene: TRBV19
j_gene: TRBJ2-1
CDR3aa: CASSNRDSYNEQFF
CDR3nt: TGTGCCAGTAGTAACCGGGACAGCTACAATGAGCAGTTCTTC

abundance: -
d_gene: -
v_gene: TRBV7-6
j_gene: TRBJ1-2
CDR3aa: CASSLEVIGTTNYGYTF
CDR3nt: TGTGCCAGCAGCTTAGAGGTGATAGGAACAACTAACTATGGCTACACCTTC

abundance: -
d_gene: -
v_gene: TRBV7-8
j_gene: TRBJ2-7
CDR3aa: CASSSLTVHSYEQYF
CDR3nt: TGTGCCAGCAGCTCTCTGACGGTTCACTCCTACGAGCAGTACTTC

abundance: few
d_gene: -
v_gene: TRBV4-1
j_gene: TRBJ1-1
CDR3aa: CASSQGLGWNTEAFF
CDR3nt: TGCGCCAGCAGCCAAGGGCTAGGCTGGAACACTGAAGCTTTCTTT

abundance: -
d_gene: TRBD2
v_gene: TRBV29-1
j_gene: TRBJ2-7
CDR3aa: CSVTSGIYEQYF
CDR3nt: TGCAGCGTCACTAGCGGAATCTACGAGCAGTACTTC

abundance: -
d_gene: -
v_gene: TRBV5-6
j_gene: TRBJ1-5
CDR3aa: CASSSGSNQPQHF
CDR3nt: TGTGCCAGCAGCTCAGGGAGCAATCAGCCCCAGCATTTT

abundance: -
d_gene: -
v_gene: TRBV25-1
j_gene: TRBJ1-1
CDR3aa: CASLEAGSTEAFF
CDR3nt: TGTGCCAGCCTCGAGGCAGGGTCCACTGAAGCTTTCTTT

abundance: -
d_gene: -
v_gene: TRBV5-1
j_gene: TRBJ2-5
CDR3aa: CASSWRVSETQYF
CDR3nt: TGCGCCAGCAGCTGGCGCGTTTCAGAGACCCAGTACTTC

abundance: -
d_gene: TRBD1
v_gene: TRBV6-5
j_gene: TRBJ2-2
CDR3aa: CASRSRQGPTGELFF
CDR3nt: TGTGCCAGCAGATCCCGACAGGGACCTACCGGGGAGCTGTTTTTT

abundance: once
d_gene: -
v_gene: TRBV27
j_gene: TRBJ2-2
CDR3aa: CASSFGRVDANTGELFF
CDR3nt: TGTGCCAGCAGTTTTGGGCGGGTTGACGCGAACACCGGGGAGCTGTTTTTT

abundance: -
d_gene: TRBD2
v_gene: TRBV29-1
j_gene: TRBJ2-5
CDR3aa: CSVDPGRSGRAQETQYF
CDR3nt: TGCAGCGTTGATCCTGGTCGGAGCGGGAGAGCCCAAGAGACCCAGTACTTC

abundance: once
d_gene: TRBD2
v_gene: TRBV7-8
j_gene: TRBJ2-7
CDR3aa: CASSLGLAGLPSSYEQYF
CDR3nt: TGTGCCAGCAGCTTAGGACTAGCGGGATTACCATCCAGCTACGAGCAGTACTTC

abundance: -
d_gene: TRBD1
v_gene: TRBV9
j_gene: TRBJ1-4
CDR3aa: CASSAGGYPNEKLFF
CDR3nt: TGTGCCAGCAGCGCAGGGGGCTACCCTAATGAAAAACTGTTTTTT

abundance: -
d_gene: TRBD1
v_gene: TRBV5-1
j_gene: TRBJ2-3
CDR3aa: CASSARDRGSSDTQYF
CDR3nt: TGCGCCAGCAGCGCCCGGGACAGGGGATCATCAGATACGCAGTATTTT

abundance: -
d_gene: -
v_gene: TRBV29-1
j_gene: TRBJ2-7
CDR3aa: CSAGAGESYEQYF
CDR3nt: TGCAGCGCAGGGGCAGGAGAATCCTACGAGCAGTACTTC

abundance: -
d_gene: -
v_gene: TRBV27
j_gene: TRBJ2-7
CDR3aa: CASSPLDSPNPGEQYF
CDR3nt: TGTGCCAGCAGTCCCCTGGACAGCCCAAACCCGGGAGAGCAGTACTTC

abundance: -
d_gene: TRBD1
v_gene: TRBV13
j_gene: TRBJ2-7
CDR3aa: CASSHEGTGGEQYF
CDR3nt: TGTGCCAGCAGCCATGAGGGGACAGGGGGAGAGCAGTACTTC

abundance: -
d_gene: -
v_gene: TRBV30
j_gene: TRBJ2-1
CDR3aa: CAWSPGGPYNEQFF
CDR3nt: TGTGCCTGGAGTCCTGGCGGCCCCTACAATGAGCAGTTCTTC

abundance: -
d_gene: TRBD1
v_gene: TRBV7-9
j_gene: TRBJ1-1
CDR3aa: CASSSGQVRTEAFF
CDR3nt: TGTGCCAGCAGCTCAGGACAGGTGAGGACTGAAGCTTTCTTT

abundance: -
d_gene: -
v_gene: TRBV28
j_gene: TRBJ2-1
CDR3aa: CASSLFKVDSYNEQFF
CDR3nt: TGTGCCAGCAGTTTATTTAAAGTTGACTCCTACAATGAGCAGTTCTTC

abundance: -
d_gene: TRBD1
v_gene: TRBV7-9
j_gene: TRBJ2-7
CDR3aa: CAIVPGTGGPGEQYF
CDR3nt: TGTGCCATCGTGCCGGGGACAGGGGGCCCGGGAGAGCAGTACTTC

abundance: -
d_gene: -
v_gene: TRBV7-9
j_gene: TRBJ1-2
CDR3aa: CASSLIRGYGYTF
CDR3nt: TGTGCCAGCAGCTTAATCAGGGGCTATGGCTACACCTTC

abundance: -
d_gene: TRBD2
v_gene: TRBV7-9
j_gene: TRBJ2-7
CDR3aa: CASSLGREREQYF
CDR3nt: TGTGCCAGCAGCTTAGGGCGGGAGCGGGAGCAGTACTTC

abundance: once
d_gene: -
v_gene: TRBV9
j_gene: TRBJ2-2
CDR3aa: CASSALVGELFF
CDR3nt: TGTGCCAGCAGCGCCCTTGTCGGGGAGCTGTTTTTT

abundance: -
d_gene: -
v_gene: TRBV7-8
j_gene: TRBJ2-7
CDR3aa: CASRPGAGTYEQYF
CDR3nt: TGTGCCAGCAGACCTGGGGCGGGTACCTACGAGCAGTACTTC

abundance: -
d_gene: TRBD1
v_gene: TRBV7-9
j_gene: TRBJ1-3
CDR3aa: CAGQGSGNTIYF
CDR3nt: TGTGCCGGACAGGGTTCCGGAAACACCATATATTTT

abundance: few
d_gene: TRBD2
v_gene: TRBV27
j_gene: TRBJ2-1
CDR3aa: CASSPGTSGYNEQFF
CDR3nt: TGTGCCAGCAGTCCCGGGACTAGCGGTTACAATGAGCAGTTCTTC

abundance: -
d_gene: TRBD2
v_gene: TRBV5-1
j_gene: TRBJ2-1
CDR3aa: CASSLAGGAFNEQFF
CDR3nt: TGCGCCAGCAGCTTGGCGGGAGGGGCTTTCAATGAGCAGTTCTTC

abundance: -
d_gene: -
v_gene: TRBV14
j_gene: TRBJ2-7
CDR3aa: CASSSRRRSYEQYF
CDR3nt: TGTGCCAGCAGCTCCCGTAGGCGCTCCTACGAGCAGTACTTC

abundance: -
d_gene: -
v_gene: TRBV27
j_gene: TRBJ2-7
CDR3aa: CASSFSAGTVTYEQYF
CDR3nt: TGTGCCAGCAGTTTTTCGGCGGGGACGGTTACGTACGAGCAGTACTTC

abundance: few
d_gene: -
v_gene: TRBV4-2
j_gene: TRBJ2-2
CDR3aa: CASNRGLGNTGELFF
CDR3nt: TGTGCCAGCAACCGTGGTTTGGGGAACACCGGGGAGCTGTTTTTT

abundance: -
d_gene: TRBD2
v_gene: TRBV7-2
j_gene: TRBJ2-7
CDR3aa: CASSRGLADYEQYF
CDR3nt: TGTGCCAGCAGCAGGGGACTAGCGGACTACGAGCAGTACTTC

abundance: -
d_gene: -
v_gene: TRBV5-8
j_gene: TRBJ2-5
CDR3aa: CASSRAARFGGETQYF
CDR3nt: TGTGCCAGCAGCCGAGCCGCTAGATTCGGTGGGGAGACCCAGTACTTC